The present T cell receptor beta chain was sequenced within a study of T-cell reconstitution after alpha-beta-depleted transplantation in children. Study-wide results and limits: Newly produced T cells mostly accounted for T-cell counts and diversity one year post-transplant. The study reportedly traced alpha-beta T cells about two months after transplant to several hundred expanded graft clones. Surviving recipient T cells and thymic progenitors underlay high day-60 TCRbeta diversity in some patients.

In this sample, this clonotype turned up a few times. Its antigen remains unidentified. Preparing the TCRbeta library involved the use of unique molecular identifiers. MiXCR, applied by TCRdb to the PCR reads, yields one record per CDR3 protein. This table holds over 15,000 distinct CDR3 sequences, roughly 12% found once. From germline, CDR1 is MNHEY and CDR2 SMNVEV (reference sequence). This CDR3 spans 11 amino acids. The ends were cut back, 8 bases at V and 6 bases at J, with 10 bases in the middle. The origin of this receptor is a boy in the first two years of life who had a stem cell transplant for Wiskott-Aldrich syndrome, so the T cells may come from the graft donor. The sample was PBMCs, mostly from graft donor cells, taken 180 days after TCRalphabeta/CD19-depleted stem cell transplant. The chain is built from TRBV27 and TRBJ1-2, with unresolved D. The chain's CDR3 is CASPLEHGYTF. The CDR3 nucleotides are TGTGCCAGCCCCCTCGAACATGGCTACACCTTC.